The sequence of this T cell receptor beta chain was determined in a study of CD8 T cells in Susac syndrome. The CDR3 sequence is 16 residues long. Per germline, CDR1 SGDLS and CDR2 YYNGEE. V dropped 4 bases and J dropped 5; count of bases not matched to a gene: 10. A quantity of 0.5 to 1 ug RNA underwent reverse transcription using random hexamers. TCRdb independently ran MiXCR on the immunoSEQ multiplex PCR reads; one entry per CDR3 protein. The sample contains fewer than 150,000 distinct CDR3 sequences, 90% to 95% of which appear only once. CD8+ and CD4+ T cells from blood underwent TCR beta sequencing.

Material: CD8+ T cells from PBMCs. The clonotype comes from a human donor in good health. This chain links TRBV9 with TRBJ2-3; 10 bases fit TRBD2. CDR3: CASSFNPGLAKDTQYF. The CDR3 DNA is TGTGCCAGCAGCTTCAACCCGGGACTAGCGAAAGATACGCAGTATTTT.